One sample yielded the 2 T cell receptor beta chains listed below, sequenced in a study of cytomegalovirus exposure and HLA in healthy donors. PCR used 60 Vbeta primers and 13 Jbeta primers. Data came from immunoSEQ multiplex PCR; TCRdb stores just in-frame clones and leaves some out. The sample has over 100,000 clones, 63% seen once; the top ten hold less than 5%. What was sequenced was PBMCs. The origin of the receptors is a human donor in good health.

The rearrangement uses TRBV28 and TRBJ2-1, with a tentative D call TRBD2 (5 bases). This CDR3 is 16 amino acids long. Trimming took 11 bases from V and 0 from J, leaving 20 bases between them. Per the germline V gene, CDR1 is MDHEN and CDR2 is SYDVKM. CDR3: CAAPPYGLNSYNEQFF. The DNA for the CDR3 is TGTGCCGCCCCACCTTACGGACTGAACTCCTACAATGAGCAGTTCTTC.

The chain couples TRBV2 to TRBJ1-1, with TRBD1 matching 10 bases. The CDR3 covers 14 residues. V dropped 5 bases and J dropped 13; count of bases not matched to a gene: 13. Germline V lookup: CDR1 SNHLY, CDR2 FYNNEI. The CDR3 reads CASSYDRGRFGGFF. Written as DNA, the CDR3 is TGTGCCAGCAGTTATGACAGGGGGCGTTTCGGAGGTTTCTTT.